This T cell receptor (beta chain) derives from a study of blood T cell repertoires in COVID-19. Study details: Samples came from the United States, Italy and Spain, spanning acute and convalescent COVID-19. Sources were T cells, B-cell-depleted T cells, or PBMCs; the material itself was cDNA or gDNA.

Germline V CDR1 and CDR2: SGHAT, FQNNGV. This CDR3 is built from 16 residues. V was clipped by 2 bases and J by 1 base; unmatched bases: 4. All exposed participants met a person with COVID-19 within 2 weeks before entering the study. Methods used by the authors: The authors estimated nucleated cell counts from reference gene primer amplification. TCRdb keeps only in-frame clones here, not all; method: immunoSEQ multiplex PCR. For V, J and clone size, that table is used; D and trimming come from the DNA. The sample lists more than 300,000 clones, about nine tenths occurring once. This chain connects TRBV11-2 to TRBJ2-7, with 11 nucleotides matching TRBD2. Sample: PBMCs or T cells enriched from blood (not recorded which). The sequence came from a woman between 40 and 55 years old who had been exposed to COVID-19. The CDR3 sequence: CASSLLAGGRSYEQYF. DNA for the CDR3: TGTGCCAGCAGCTTACTAGCGGGGGGCCGATCCTACGAGCAGTACTTC.